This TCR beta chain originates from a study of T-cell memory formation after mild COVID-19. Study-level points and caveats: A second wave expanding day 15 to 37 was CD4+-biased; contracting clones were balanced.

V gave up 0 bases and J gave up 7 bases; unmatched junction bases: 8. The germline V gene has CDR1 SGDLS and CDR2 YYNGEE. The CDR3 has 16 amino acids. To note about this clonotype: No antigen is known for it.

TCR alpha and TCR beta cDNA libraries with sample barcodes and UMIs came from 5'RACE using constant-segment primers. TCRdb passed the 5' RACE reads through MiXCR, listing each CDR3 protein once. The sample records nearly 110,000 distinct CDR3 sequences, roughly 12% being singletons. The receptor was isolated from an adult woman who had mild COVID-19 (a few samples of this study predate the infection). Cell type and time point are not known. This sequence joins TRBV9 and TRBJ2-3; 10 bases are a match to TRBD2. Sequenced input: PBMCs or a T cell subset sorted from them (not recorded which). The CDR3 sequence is CASSVETSGSPYTQYF. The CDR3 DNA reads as TGTGCCAGCAGCGTAGAGACTAGCGGGTCCCCATATACGCAGTATTTT. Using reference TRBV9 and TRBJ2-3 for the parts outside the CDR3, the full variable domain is DSGVTQTPKHLITATGQRVTLRCSPRSGDLSVYWYQQSLDQGLQFLIQYYNGEERAKGNILERFSAQQFPDLHSELNLSSLELGDSALYFCASSVETSGSPYTQYFGPGTRLTVL.